A selection of T cell receptor beta chains follows, all from one sample in a study of T cell changes during pregnancy in multiple sclerosis. Generated by immunoSEQ multiplex PCR, the TCRdb table keeps only in-frame clones and is missing some. The repertoire holds 25,000 to 35,000 clones, with around 90% as singletons. This sample comprised peripheral blood, obtained in the first trimester of pregnancy. The source of these receptors is a female donor in good health, enrolled as a control in a pregnancy study. Each CDR3 is given with its conserved first and last residue. D genes are given only for firm matches. Not all rows give a size; the values are once, few, many and, for expanded clones, a class.

CDR3nt	CDR3aa	d_gene	v_gene	abundance	j_gene
TGTGCCAGCAGCGCGGGGAACACCGGGGAGCTGTTTTTT	CASSAGNTGELFF	NA	TRBV2	NA	TRBJ2-2
TGTGCCAGCAGCCTCCAGACAGCGATCTCTGGAAACACCATATATTTT	CASSLQTAISGNTIYF	NA	TRBV9	NA	TRBJ1-3
TGTGCCAGCCAGGGCTATGAAAAACTGTTTTTT	CASQGYEKLFF	NA	TRBV6-1	NA	TRBJ1-4
TGTGCCAGCAGTTTATCGACTAGCGGGTACAATGAGCAGTTCTTC	CASSLSTSGYNEQFF	TRBD2	TRBV27	NA	TRBJ2-1
TGTGCCTACCAACAGCTAGCGGGGGGGTCTGGGGAGCTGTTTTTT	CAYQQLAGGSGELFF	TRBD2	TRBV30	NA	TRBJ2-2
TGTGCCTGGAGACAGGCTAGCTATGGCTACACCTTC	CAWRQASYGYTF	NA	TRBV30	NA	TRBJ1-2
TGTGCCAGCAGTCCAGGGGTTGTAGGCGAGCAGTACTTC	CASSPGVVGEQYF	NA	TRBV6-5	NA	TRBJ2-7
TGTGCCAGCAGTTTGGACAGGGGGATTGGAGGGGACGGGGAGCTGTTTTTT	CASSLDRGIGGDGELFF	TRBD1	TRBV2	NA	TRBJ2-2
TGTGCCAGCAGTCCACAGGGGGCCGGCAATCAGCCCCAGCATTTT	CASSPQGAGNQPQHF	TRBD1	TRBV27	NA	TRBJ1-5
TGTGCCAGCAGCCTACGGACAGTCTCCTACGAGCAGTACTTC	CASSLRTVSYEQYF	NA	TRBV11-2	NA	TRBJ2-7
TGTGCCAGTAGTATAGATGCCACAGGGGCTGGAAACACCATATATTTT	CASSIDATGAGNTIYF	TRBD1	TRBV19	NA	TRBJ1-3
TGTGCCAGTAGTATCGCCCTGACAGGATTCGAGCAGTACTTC	CASSIALTGFEQYF	NA	TRBV19	NA	TRBJ2-7
TGTGCCAGCAGTTTGAACGGGGGGTTCCCTAACGAGCAGTACTTC	CASSLNGGFPNEQYF	TRBD2	TRBV27	NA	TRBJ2-7
TGTGCCAGCAGTTCCGCCGGGACAGGGGTGAATCAGCCCCAGCATTTT	CASSSAGTGVNQPQHF	TRBD1	TRBV6-5	once	TRBJ1-5
TGTGCCAGCAGCTTATTGTCGGGGACTACCTACGAGCAGTACTTC	CASSLLSGTTYEQYF	TRBD2	TRBV7-8	once	TRBJ2-7
TGTGCCAGCAGTACTCCAGATACGCAGTATTTT	CASSTPDTQYF	NA	TRBV2	NA	TRBJ2-3
TGCGCCAGCAGGCCCACCCCCGGGACAAATTCACCCCTCCACTTT	CASRPTPGTNSPLHF	NA	TRBV5-1	NA	TRBJ1-6
TGTGCCAGCAGGAGAATGGACAGGGTCACAGATACGCAGTATTTT	CASRRMDRVTDTQYF	TRBD1	TRBV27	NA	TRBJ2-3
TGTGCCAGCAGTTCAAACCGCGGAGGGTTTGGGGCCAACGTCCTGACTTTC	CASSSNRGGFGANVLTF	NA	TRBV27	NA	TRBJ2-6
TGTGCCAGCACCCTGAGGGGGACACGGAATGAAAAACTGTTTTTT	CASTLRGTRNEKLFF	NA	TRBV2	NA	TRBJ1-4
TGCGCCAGCAGCCAAACGGGACAGTTAACAGATACGCAGTATTTT	CASSQTGQLTDTQYF	TRBD1	TRBV4-1	NA	TRBJ2-3
TGTGCCAGCAGTGAGACGGGAAAACTCTATGGCTACACCTTC	CASSETGKLYGYTF	NA	TRBV6-1	NA	TRBJ1-2
TGTGCCAGTAGTACAGTCCTACTTAGCGACCCCTCCTACAATGAGCAGTTCTTC	CASSTVLLSDPSYNEQFF	NA	TRBV19	once	TRBJ2-1
TGCGCCAGCAGCGAAGACAGTATTCAAGAGACCCAGTACTTC	CASSEDSIQETQYF	NA	TRBV5-1	NA	TRBJ2-5
TGTGCCAGCAGTGAGCAGATTGCAACTAATGAAAAACTGTTTTTT	CASSEQIATNEKLFF	NA	TRBV6-1	once	TRBJ1-4
TGTGCCAGTAGCCTGCTACAGGGTCGGCCCCAGCATTTT	CASSLLQGRPQHF	NA	TRBV19	NA	TRBJ1-5
TGTGCCAGTAGTATAGGGACAGGGAAAAGCGGCTACACCTTC	CASSIGTGKSGYTF	TRBD1	TRBV19	NA	TRBJ1-2
TGTGCCAGTAGTTTAACTCTTCAGGGGATACAAGAGACCCAGTACTTC	CASSLTLQGIQETQYF	NA	TRBV19	NA	TRBJ2-5
TGTGCCACCAGCAGCCTTGGGACCTCCCCGGGGGCCCAGCATTTT	CATSSLGTSPGAQHF	NA	TRBV15	NA	TRBJ1-5
TGTGCCATCAGCCCACTAGCGGGAGGGCCCTACGAGCAGTACTTC	CAISPLAGGPYEQYF	TRBD2	TRBV10-3	once	TRBJ2-7
TGTGCCAGCAGCCACCCCAGGGCGGCCACTGAAGCTTTCTTT	CASSHPRAATEAFF	NA	TRBV7-9	NA	TRBJ1-1
TGCAGTGCTAGAGAAACTGTGGGCTACACCTTC	CSARETVGYTF	NA	TRBV20-1	few	TRBJ1-2
TGTGCCAGCAGCTTCGGGGGACCGCCCATATATTTT	CASSFGGPPIYF	NA	TRBV7-2	NA	TRBJ1-3
TGCGCCAGCAGCCGCCAGGGGGCGCCCGGCACTGAAGCTTTCTTT	CASSRQGAPGTEAFF	TRBD1	TRBV4-3	NA	TRBJ1-1
TGTGCCAGCAGTGAAAACGGCAGGGAACCCTACTATGGCTACACCTTC	CASSENGREPYYGYTF	NA	TRBV2	NA	TRBJ1-2
TGCAGCGTTGACGTGGGCATTTGGCAGTACTTC	CSVDVGIWQYF	NA	TRBV29-1	NA	TRBJ2-7
TGTGCCAGTAGTATAGGGGGACAGGCAACTAATGAAAAACTGTTTTTT	CASSIGGQATNEKLFF	TRBD1	TRBV19	NA	TRBJ1-4
TGTGCCAGTAGTAGAGGGTCAGATACGCAGTATTTT	CASSRGSDTQYF	NA	TRBV19	NA	TRBJ2-3
TGTGCCAGCAGTTCTAGGGGGCCTGGAAACACCATATATTTT	CASSSRGPGNTIYF	TRBD1	TRBV6-5	NA	TRBJ1-3
TGTGCCAGCAGCTTCTCCCCGAGTAGCTCCTACAATGAGCAGTTCTTC	CASSFSPSSSYNEQFF	NA	TRBV7-6	NA	TRBJ2-1
TGCGCCAGCGGGGGAGGGGTTGGTCAGCCCCAGCATTTT	CASGGGVGQPQHF	NA	TRBV10-2	NA	TRBJ1-5
TGCAGCGTTGAAGGGACTAGCGGGAGGGCCCTCGGCACCGGGGAGCTGTTTTTT	CSVEGTSGRALGTGELFF	TRBD2	TRBV29-1	NA	TRBJ2-2
TGTGCCAGTAGTATAGATCCAGGAGGGACTAATGAAAAACTGTTTTTT	CASSIDPGGTNEKLFF	NA	TRBV19	NA	TRBJ1-4
TGTGCTAGTGGTCCGGGGGGGGGAGAGACCCAGTACTTC	CASGPGGGETQYF	TRBD2	TRBV12-5	once	TRBJ2-5
TGTGCCAGCAGCTTAGGACAGGGCAATACGCAGTATTTT	CASSLGQGNTQYF	TRBD1	TRBV7-9	NA	TRBJ2-3
TGTGCCAGCAGGGCAGGGGGCTCCTACAATGAGCAGTTCTTC	CASRAGGSYNEQFF	TRBD1	TRBV6-6	NA	TRBJ2-1
TGCGCCAGCAGCCACGGGACAGGGTATCAGGGCGGGGAGCTGTTTTTT	CASSHGTGYQGGELFF	TRBD1	TRBV4-3	NA	TRBJ2-2
TGTGCCAGCAGCGGCCGCGGGGGGGCCTCCGGGGAGCTGTTTTTT	CASSGRGGASGELFF	TRBD2	TRBV9	NA	TRBJ2-2
TGTGCCAGCAGGGGGAGACAACGAATCACAGATACGCAGTATTTT	CASRGRQRITDTQYF	NA	TRBV21-1	NA	TRBJ2-3
TGTGCCAGCAGCGTAGTAAGCTTTGCTGAGCAGTTCTTC	CASSVVSFAEQFF	NA	TRBV9	NA	TRBJ2-1
TGTGCCAGCAGCTTAGTTGAGACAGGCTACGAGCAGTACTTC	CASSLVETGYEQYF	NA	TRBV11-2	NA	TRBJ2-7
TGTGCCAGCTCACCCCCAATGGGGAGTCCCGCGAGCAATGAGCAGTTCTTC	CASSPPMGSPASNEQFF	NA	TRBV18	NA	TRBJ2-1
TGTGCCAGCAGCCTCCGGGACAGGGACGAAAAACTGTTTTTT	CASSLRDRDEKLFF	TRBD1	TRBV7-9	once	TRBJ1-4
TGTGCCAGCAGTTTATTGGGCAGGGGAAGTTCCGCGTCGGAGCTGTTTTTT	CASSLLGRGSSASELFF	NA	TRBV27	NA	TRBJ2-2
TGTGCCAGCAGCACGATACCGGAAGGGGTCCCCCCCTACGAGCAGTACTTC	CASSTIPEGVPPYEQYF	NA	TRBV21-1	NA	TRBJ2-7
TGTGCCAGCAGCCTCCGGGACAGGGGGTACGAGCAGTACTTC	CASSLRDRGYEQYF	TRBD1	TRBV5-4	NA	TRBJ2-7
TGCAGCGTTGAAGATCGTACTAGCCGTGACACCGGGGAGCTGTTTTTT	CSVEDRTSRDTGELFF	NA	TRBV29-1	once	TRBJ2-2
TGTGCCAGTAGTCCGCGGGCTAGCACAGATACGCAGTATTTT	CASSPRASTDTQYF	NA	TRBV19	once	TRBJ2-3
TGTGCCAGCAGCTCTCAGGGTAGTCAGCCCCAGCATTTT	CASSSQGSQPQHF	NA	TRBV5-5	NA	TRBJ1-5
TGTGCCAGCAGCTACGGGACACCGAACACTGAAGCTTTCTTT	CASSYGTPNTEAFF	NA	TRBV7-2	once	TRBJ1-1